This T cell receptor beta chain is drawn from a study of blood T cell repertoires in COVID-19. Germline lookup yields CDR1 MGHDK and CDR2 SYGVNS. The CDR3 has 14 amino acids. The J segment lost 4 bases and the V segment lost 4 bases, leaving 3 bases of the junction unmatched. This clone was detected many times. Profiled with immunoSEQ multiplex PCR; TCRdb holds only in-frame clones, not every one. The table records 95,000 to 150,000 clones, over 80% of them present only once. Individuals drawn from approximately 26 US areas were about 18 to 100 years old. Two negative PCRs, clearance, or symptom resolution characterized the recovered Cohort 3 donors.

This chain joins TRBV25-1 and TRBJ1-3; 8 bases are shared with TRBD1. The sample comprised PBMCs or T cells enriched from blood (not recorded which). The source of this sequence is a woman in her 30s who had recovered from COVID-19. CDR3 DNA sequence: TGTGCCAGCAGTGGCAGGGGGCGAGGAAACACCATATATTTT. Its translation: CASSGRGRGNTIYF.